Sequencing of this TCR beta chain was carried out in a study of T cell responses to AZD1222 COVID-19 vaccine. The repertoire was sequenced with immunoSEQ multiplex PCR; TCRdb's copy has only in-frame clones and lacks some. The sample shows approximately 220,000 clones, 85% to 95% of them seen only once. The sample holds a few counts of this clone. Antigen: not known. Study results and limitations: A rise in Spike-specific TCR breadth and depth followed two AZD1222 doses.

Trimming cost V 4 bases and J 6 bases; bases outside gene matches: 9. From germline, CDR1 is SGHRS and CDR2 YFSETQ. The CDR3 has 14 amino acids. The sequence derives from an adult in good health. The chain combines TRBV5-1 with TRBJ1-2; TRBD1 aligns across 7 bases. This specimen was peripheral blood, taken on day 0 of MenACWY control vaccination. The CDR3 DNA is TGCGCCAGCAGCAACTGGGACAGAATGGATGGCTACACCTTC. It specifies CASSNWDRMDGYTF.